This TCR beta chain was observed in a study of radiotherapy plus CTLA-4 blockade in lung cancer. Study context: Of all patients, about 17% responded objectively and around 31% showed disease control.

V lost 0 bases, J lost 9 bases, and 18 bases lay in between. This CDR3 has 15 amino acids. Germline CDR1 SGHNT, CDR2 YYREEE (reference sequence). Study findings and constraints: Strongest reported response predictors: early blood clone changes and post-radiation interferon-beta. Tumor-derived TCR clones expanded in blood after radiotherapy plus ipilimumab.

People whose metastatic non-small-cell lung cancer was chemo-refractory got focal radiation along with CTLA-4 blockade by ipilimumab. TCRdb keeps only in-frame clones here, not all; method: immunoSEQ multiplex PCR. The sample consists of 30,000 to 35,000 clones, around 80% of them appearing once. Only a few counts were recorded for this clone. As yet, its antigen is unknown. The sequenced sample was peripheral blood, obtained from a patient treated with radiotherapy plus ipilimumab. V and J are TRBV5-4 and TRBJ1-2, with TRBD1 as a possible D gene (5 bases). The TCR originated in a human donor with non-small cell lung cancer who had stable disease on radiotherapy plus ipilimumab. The CDR3 nucleotides are TGTGCCAGCAGCTTGGTTCGCGGGACGAGTAAACGCTACACCTTC. Translation: CASSLVRGTSKRYTF.